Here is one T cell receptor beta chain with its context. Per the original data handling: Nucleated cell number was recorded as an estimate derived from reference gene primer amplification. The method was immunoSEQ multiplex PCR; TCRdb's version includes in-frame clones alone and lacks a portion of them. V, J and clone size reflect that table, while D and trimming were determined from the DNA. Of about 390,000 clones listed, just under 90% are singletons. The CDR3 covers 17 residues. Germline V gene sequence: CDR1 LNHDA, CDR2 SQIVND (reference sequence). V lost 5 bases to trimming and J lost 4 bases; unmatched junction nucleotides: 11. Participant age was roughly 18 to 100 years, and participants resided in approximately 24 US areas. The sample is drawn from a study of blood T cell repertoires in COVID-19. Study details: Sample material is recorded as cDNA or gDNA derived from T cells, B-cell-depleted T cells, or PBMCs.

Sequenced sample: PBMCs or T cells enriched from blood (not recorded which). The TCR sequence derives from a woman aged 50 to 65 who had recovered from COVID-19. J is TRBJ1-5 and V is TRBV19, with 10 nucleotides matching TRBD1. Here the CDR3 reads CASSHTPGQGKNQPQHF. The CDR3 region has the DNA TGTGCCAGTAGTCATACACCGGGACAGGGGAAAAATCAGCCCCAGCATTTT.